This TCR beta chain was recorded in a study of patients and donors after allogeneic stem cell transplantation. Using its own MiXCR run on the RT-PCR reads, TCRdb lists one record per CDR3 protein. The profile shows 920,000 or so distinct CDR3 sequences, approximately 19% of them singletons. The CDR3 totals 15 residues. V gave up 3 bases and J gave up 4 bases; unmatched junction bases: 8. Germline values: CDR1 SGHRS, CDR2 YFSETQ. Sequencing was done on a sample of blood, either unsorted or a sorted T cell fraction (not recorded which). The rearrangement uses TRBV5-1 and TRBJ2-7, with 9 bases fitting TRBD1. The source is a human donor who was either an allogeneic HSCT recipient or a stem cell or donor lymphocyte infusion donor (not recorded which). It is not recorded whose cells these are; they may come from a transplant donor. The CDR3 here is CASSWGQGGTYEQYF. The CDR3 region has the DNA TGCGCCAGCAGCTGGGGACAGGGAGGGACGTACGAGCAGTACTTC.